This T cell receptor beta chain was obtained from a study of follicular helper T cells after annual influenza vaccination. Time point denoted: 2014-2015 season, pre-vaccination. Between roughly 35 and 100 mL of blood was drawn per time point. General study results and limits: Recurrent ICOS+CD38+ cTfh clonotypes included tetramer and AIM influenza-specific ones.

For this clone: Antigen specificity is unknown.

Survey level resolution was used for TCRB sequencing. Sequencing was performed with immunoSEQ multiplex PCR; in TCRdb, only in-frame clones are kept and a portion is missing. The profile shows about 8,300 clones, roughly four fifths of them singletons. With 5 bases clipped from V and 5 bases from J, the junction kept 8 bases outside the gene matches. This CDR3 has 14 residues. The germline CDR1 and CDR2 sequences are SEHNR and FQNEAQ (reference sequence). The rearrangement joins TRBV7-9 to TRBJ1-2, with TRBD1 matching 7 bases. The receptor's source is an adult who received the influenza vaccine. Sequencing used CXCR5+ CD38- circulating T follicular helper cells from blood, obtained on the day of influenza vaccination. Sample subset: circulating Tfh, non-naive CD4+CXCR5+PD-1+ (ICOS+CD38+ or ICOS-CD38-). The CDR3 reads CASSAGDSRYGYTF. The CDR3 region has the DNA TGTGCCAGCAGCGCTGGGGACAGCAGATATGGCTACACCTTC.